This TCR beta chain was observed in a study of PD-L1 blockade in urothelial cancer (dated by TCRdb to about 2017). Study-level background: All patients started therapy around 2014 and received atezolizumab 1,200 mg intravenously every 3 weeks. Durable clinical benefit was defined as progression-free survival longer than 6 months, and TCR features were also tested against progression-free and overall survival. In the same patients, pretreatment tumors underwent whole exome sequencing and RNA sequencing in addition to TCR sequencing. Durable clinical benefit was achieved by nine patients but not by the remaining 20. Patients had an ECOG performance status of 0 or 1 and had received between 0 and 3 prior chemotherapy regimens. Blood samples yielded a median of roughly 140,000 T cells and more than 75,000 unique TCRs, with median clonality 0.080. TCR sequencing covered pretreatment tumor samples and matched, serially collected peripheral blood taken before and after atezolizumab treatment. Blood samples were analyzed at two time points: 3 weeks after treatment start (second dose) and 6 weeks after treatment start. About 90% of the 29 patients were males with bladder-origin urothelial cancer, and 18 of 29 reported a prior smoking history. The study, an exploratory multi-omic analysis, examined somatic, immune and clinical correlates of response to PD-L1 blockade with atezolizumab in urothelial cancer. Around 29 patients had pretreatment blood TCR-seq, some 25 had at least one posttreatment blood collection, and some 25 had tumor TCR-seq.

A cohort of 25 to 30 patients with locally advanced or metastatic urothelial carcinoma, treated at Memorial Sloan Kettering on a trial protocol, was included. Peripheral blood mononuclear cells were collected pretreatment and during treatment, with between 1 and 8 total time points per patient. The Qiagen DNeasy Blood extraction kit was used to purify genomic DNA from total PBMCs and tumor samples. Collected pretreatment and during treatment, PBMCs were isolated and stored as previously described. The count of this clone is one. No cognate antigen has been identified for it. No base quality information exists; no much larger clone differs at one position. Broader findings and caveats from the paper: A pretreatment peripheral blood TCR clonality below the median was linked to improved progression-free and overall survival. Small sample size (n ≈ 28) and many exploratory analyses mean the results are intended to be hypothesis-generating. Greater expansion of tumor-associated TCR clones in peripheral blood 3 weeks after the start of treatment was observed in patients with durable benefit (n of about 20, p = 0.022).

According to the germline V gene, CDR1 reads SQVTM and CDR2 reads ANQGSEA. The CDR3 starts with the cysteine, ends with the phenylalanine, and has 13 residues. Only CDR3 DNA is held: 39 bases, read in frame from base 1. The junction shows trimming of 8 bases on V and 2 bases on J, and the gene matches do not reach 8 bases of it. To estimate absolute template abundance from read counts, synthetic TCR analog templates were spiked into each PCR. Using the immunoSEQ assay, TCRbeta CDR3 regions were amplified from genomic DNA with bias-controlled V and J gene primers. Rearranged TCRbeta segments were sequenced at approximately 20X coverage. Concerning the study's data processing: Clustering was used to correct sequencing errors, and CDR3s were annotated against IMGT so that V, D and J genes could be assigned. Downstream analyses used only productive TCRbeta rearrangements and left out out-of-frame or stop-codon sequences. Clonality was computed as one minus Shannon entropy normalized by the log of the number of unique productive sequences. Clones differing between time points or between blood and tumor were identified by Fisher's exact test with Benjamini-Hochberg correction at adjusted p below 0.01. TCRdb mirrors the immuneACCESS table, restricted to in-frame sequences. Some clones are absent from its copies; in checked studies, under half trace to an unresolved V gene, and the reason for the others is unknown. V, J and clone size reflect that table, while D and trimming were determined from the DNA. The sample table holds 55,000 or so clones, of which over 70% were seen once. The ten largest clones add up to 5.8% of the sample.

Sequenced here: PBMCs, sampled around atezolizumab (anti-PD-L1) treatment. This receptor was obtained from a man aged 40-55 years with urothelial cancer. This receptor chain uses TRBV29-1 and TRBJ1-2, with 7 bases matching TRBD1. The DNA sequence follows: TGCAGCCCTTTCGACAGGGTAAACTATGGCTACACCTTC. It translates to CSPFDRVNYGYTF. Reference TRBV29-1 and TRBJ1-2 genes cover what lies past the CDR3, so the full variable domain is SAVISQKPSRDICQRGTSLTIQCQVDSQVTMMFWYRQQPGQSLTLIATANQGSEATYESGFVIDKFPISRPNLTFSTLTVSNMSPEDSSIYLCSPFDRVNYGYTFGSGTRLTVV.